The clone carrying this TCR beta chain has a count of ten or more. Antigen specificity is unknown. The data are from a study of CD8 T cells in ankylosing spondylitis. Whole-study results and caveats: Disease-linked clones displayed a CD8+ phenotype and appeared relatively rarely in peripheral blood. Blood of patients with ankylosing spondylitis appeared to be characterized by a TCR beta motif of about 8 highly homologous variants. Matched ankylosing spondylitis synovial fluid reportedly showed significant enrichment of disease-linked clones.

The authors made TCR beta libraries by quantitative 5'-RACE with molecular barcodes. Each CDR3 protein is one row after TCRdb ran MiXCR on the 5' RACE reads. The table records about 90,000 distinct CDR3 sequences, roughly 10% of them present only once. The CDR3 spans 14 residues. Trimming cost V 8 bases and J 11 bases; bases outside gene matches: 13. Germline V gives CDR1 SEHNR, CDR2 FQNEAQ (reference sequence). The source of this sequence is a male donor with ankylosing spondylitis. This chain links TRBV7-9 with TRBJ2-4; 9 nucleotides agree with TRBD1. The specimen was blood, either unsorted or a sorted T cell fraction (not recorded which). Written as DNA, the CDR3 is TGTGCCAGCTTCCGGGACAGGGATGGGGGCCTTCAGTACTTC. This translates into CASFRDRDGGLQYF.